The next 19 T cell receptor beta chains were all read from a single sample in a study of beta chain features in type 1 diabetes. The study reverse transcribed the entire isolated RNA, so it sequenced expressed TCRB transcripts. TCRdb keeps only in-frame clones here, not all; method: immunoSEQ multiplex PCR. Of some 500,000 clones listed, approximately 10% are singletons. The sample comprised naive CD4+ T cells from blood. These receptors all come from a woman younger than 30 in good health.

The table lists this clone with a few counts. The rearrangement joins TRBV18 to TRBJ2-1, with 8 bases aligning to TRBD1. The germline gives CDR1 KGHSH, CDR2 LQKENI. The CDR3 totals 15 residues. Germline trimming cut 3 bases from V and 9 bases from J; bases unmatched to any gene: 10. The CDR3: CASSPLGQGISEQFF. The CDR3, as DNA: TGTGCCAGCTCACCGCTCGGACAGGGCATCAGTGAGCAGTTCTTC.

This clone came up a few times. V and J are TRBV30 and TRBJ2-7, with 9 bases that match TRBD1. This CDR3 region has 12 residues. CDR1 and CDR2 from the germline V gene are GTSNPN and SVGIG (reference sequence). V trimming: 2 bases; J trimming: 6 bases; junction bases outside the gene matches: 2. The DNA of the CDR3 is TGTGCCTGGAGTTACAGGGGGCGCGAGCAGTACTTC. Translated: CAWSYRGREQYF.

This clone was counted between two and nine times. The CDR3 spells CAWSVSVAIPNYGYTF. CDR3 sequence (DNA): TGTGCCTGGAGTGTTAGTGTGGCCATACCGAACTATGGCTACACCTTC. The rearrangement uses TRBV30 and TRBJ1-2; no reliable D call. Looked up from germline, CDR1 is GTSNPN and CDR2 is SVGIG (reference sequence). This CDR3 spans 16 amino acids. V shed 0 bases and J shed 2 bases, with 16 bases lying between them.

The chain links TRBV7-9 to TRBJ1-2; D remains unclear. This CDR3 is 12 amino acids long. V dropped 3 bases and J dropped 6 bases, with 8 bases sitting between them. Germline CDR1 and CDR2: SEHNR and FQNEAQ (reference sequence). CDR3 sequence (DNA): TGTGCCAGCAGCTTGGCCAGGCATGGCTACACCTTC. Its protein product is CASSLARHGYTF.

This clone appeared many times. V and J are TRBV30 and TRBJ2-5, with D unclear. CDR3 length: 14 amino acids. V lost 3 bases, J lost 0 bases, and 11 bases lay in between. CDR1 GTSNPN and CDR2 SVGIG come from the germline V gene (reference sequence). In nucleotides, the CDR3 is TGTGCCTGGAGCGGAACAGCTCACCAAGAGACCCAGTACTTC. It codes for CAWSGTAHQETQYF.

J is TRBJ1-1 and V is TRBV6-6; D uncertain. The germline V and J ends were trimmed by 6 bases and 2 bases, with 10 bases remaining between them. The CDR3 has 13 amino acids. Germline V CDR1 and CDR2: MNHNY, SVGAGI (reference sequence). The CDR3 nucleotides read TGTGCCAGCAGGATTTACACAAACACTGAAGCTTTCTTT. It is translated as CASRIYTNTEAFF.

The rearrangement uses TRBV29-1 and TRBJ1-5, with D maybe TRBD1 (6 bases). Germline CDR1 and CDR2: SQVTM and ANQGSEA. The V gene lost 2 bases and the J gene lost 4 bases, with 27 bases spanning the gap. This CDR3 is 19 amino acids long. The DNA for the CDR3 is TGCAGCGTTGAAAAGCTATGTTGGGACAACGACCAACGTAATCAGCCCCAGCATTTT. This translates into CSVEKLCWDNDQRNQPQHF.

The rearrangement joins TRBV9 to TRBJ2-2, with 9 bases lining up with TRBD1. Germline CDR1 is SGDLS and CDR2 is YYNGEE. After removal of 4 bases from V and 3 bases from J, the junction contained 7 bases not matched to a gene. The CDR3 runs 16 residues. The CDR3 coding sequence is TGTGCCAGCAGCAAACACAGGGGGCGCGACACCGGGGAGCTGTTTTTT. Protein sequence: CASSKHRGRDTGELFF.

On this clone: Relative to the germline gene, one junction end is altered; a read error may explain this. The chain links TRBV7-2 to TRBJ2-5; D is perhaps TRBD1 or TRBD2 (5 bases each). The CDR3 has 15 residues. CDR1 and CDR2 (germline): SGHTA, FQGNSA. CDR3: CASRAPGPAQGTQYF. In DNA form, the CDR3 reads TGTGCCAGCAGGGCGCCGGGACCCGCACAAGGGACCCAGTACTTC.

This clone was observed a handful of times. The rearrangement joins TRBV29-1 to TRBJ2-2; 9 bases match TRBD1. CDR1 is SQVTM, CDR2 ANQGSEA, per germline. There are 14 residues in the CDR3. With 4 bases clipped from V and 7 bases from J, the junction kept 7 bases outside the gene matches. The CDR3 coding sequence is TGCAGCGTTGTACAGGGGGCGACGAACGGGGAGCTGTTTTTT. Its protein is CSVVQGATNGELFF.

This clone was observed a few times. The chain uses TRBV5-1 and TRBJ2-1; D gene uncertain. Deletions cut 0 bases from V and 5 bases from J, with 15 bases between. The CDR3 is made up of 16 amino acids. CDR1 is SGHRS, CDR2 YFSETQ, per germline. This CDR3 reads CASSLGRVTTNNEQFF. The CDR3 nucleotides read TGCGCCAGCAGCTTGGGACGGGTGACAACCAACAATGAGCAGTTCTTC.

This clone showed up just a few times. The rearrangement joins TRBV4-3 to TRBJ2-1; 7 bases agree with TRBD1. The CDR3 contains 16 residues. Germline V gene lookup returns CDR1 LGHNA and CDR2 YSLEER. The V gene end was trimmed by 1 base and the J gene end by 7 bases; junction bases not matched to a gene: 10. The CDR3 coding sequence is TGCGCCAGCAGCCAAGGTAGACAGGGTTTAAAGAATGAGCAGTTCTTC. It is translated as CASSQGRQGLKNEQFF.

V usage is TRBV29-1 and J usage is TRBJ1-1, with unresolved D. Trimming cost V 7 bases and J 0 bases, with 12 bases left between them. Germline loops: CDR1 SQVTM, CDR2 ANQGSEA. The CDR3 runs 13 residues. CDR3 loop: CSATESLNTEAFF. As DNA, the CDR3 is TGCAGCGCCACGGAATCGTTGAACACTGAAGCTTTCTTT.

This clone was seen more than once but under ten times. This CDR3 is CASSQQTYYGAYEQYV. CDR3 sequence (DNA): TGTGCCAGCAGCCAACAGACATATTATGGCGCCTACGAGCAGTACGTC. This chain connects TRBV7-9 to TRBJ2-7; D ambiguous. This CDR3 is built from 16 residues. V lost 5 bases and J lost 2, with 19 bases in between. The germline V gene has CDR1 SEHNR and CDR2 FQNEAQ (reference sequence).

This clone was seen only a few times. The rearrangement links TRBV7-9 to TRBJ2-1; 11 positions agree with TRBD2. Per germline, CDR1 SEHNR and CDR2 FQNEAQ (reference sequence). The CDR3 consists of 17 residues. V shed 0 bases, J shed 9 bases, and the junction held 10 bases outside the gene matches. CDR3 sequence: CASSLASLAGGHGEQFF. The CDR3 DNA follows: TGTGCCAGCAGCTTAGCGAGCCTAGCGGGAGGACATGGTGAGCAGTTCTTC.

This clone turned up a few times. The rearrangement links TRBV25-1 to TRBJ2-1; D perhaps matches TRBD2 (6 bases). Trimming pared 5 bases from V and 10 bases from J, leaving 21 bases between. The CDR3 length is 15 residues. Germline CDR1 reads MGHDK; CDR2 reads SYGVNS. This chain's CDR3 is CASSKNVNSGAEQFF. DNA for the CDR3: TGTGCCAGCAGTAAGAATGTGAACTCGGGAGCGGAGCAGTTCTTC.

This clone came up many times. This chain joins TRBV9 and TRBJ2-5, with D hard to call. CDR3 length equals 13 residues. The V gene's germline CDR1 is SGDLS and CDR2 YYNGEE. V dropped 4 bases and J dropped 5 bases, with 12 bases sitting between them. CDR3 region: CASSFRGAETQYF. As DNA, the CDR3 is TGTGCCAGCAGCTTCCGAGGCGCGGAGACCCAGTACTTC.

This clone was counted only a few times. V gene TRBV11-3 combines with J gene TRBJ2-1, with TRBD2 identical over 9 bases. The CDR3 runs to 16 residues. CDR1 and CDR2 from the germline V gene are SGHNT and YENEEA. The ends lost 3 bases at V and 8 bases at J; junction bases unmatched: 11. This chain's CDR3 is CASSLARLADTDEQFF. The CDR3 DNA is TGTGCCAGCAGCTTGGCAAGACTAGCGGATACAGATGAGCAGTTCTTC. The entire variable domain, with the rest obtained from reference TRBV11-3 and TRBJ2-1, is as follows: EAGVVQSPRYKIIEKKQPVAFWCNPISGHNTLYWYLQNLGQGPELLIRYENEEAVDDSQLPKDRFSAERLKGVDSTLKIQPAELGDSAVYLCASSLARLADTDEQFFGPGTRLTVL.

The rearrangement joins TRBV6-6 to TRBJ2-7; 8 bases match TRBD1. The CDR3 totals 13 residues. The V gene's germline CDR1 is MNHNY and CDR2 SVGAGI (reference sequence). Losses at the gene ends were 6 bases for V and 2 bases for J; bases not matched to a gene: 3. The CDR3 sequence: CASRQGDAYEQYF. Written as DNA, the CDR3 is TGTGCCAGCAGACAGGGGGATGCCTACGAGCAGTACTTC.